One sample yielded the 12 T cell receptor beta chains listed below, sequenced in a study of T cells in localized non-small cell lung cancer. The method was immunoSEQ multiplex PCR; TCRdb's version includes in-frame clones alone and lacks a portion of them. This table has around 6,000 clones, around 90% appearing once. Source: peripheral blood, taken before any cancer treatment. These receptor sequences come from an older male donor with stage I lung adenocarcinoma.

The V gene is TRBV15, the J gene TRBJ1-3; D perhaps matches TRBD1 (6 bases). The CDR3 totals 17 residues. CDR1 LNHNV and CDR2 YYDKDF come from the germline V gene (reference sequence). Trimming took 5 bases from V and 0 from J, leaving 17 bases between them. The CDR3 nucleotides are TGTGCCACCAGCTTCAGTGAGGGGGACATCTCTGGAAACACCATATATTTT. Amino acid sequence: CATSFSEGDISGNTIYF. Looking up the rest from reference TRBV15 and TRBJ1-3 gives the full variable domain: DAMVIQNPRYQVTQFGKPVTLSCSQTLNHNVMYWYQQKSSQAPKLLFHYYDKDFNNEADTPDNFQSRRPNTSFCFLDIRSPGLGDTAMYLCATSFSEGDISGNTIYFGEGSWLTVV.

The chain joins TRBV27 to TRBJ2-5; D is uncertain. Germline V gene lookup returns CDR1 MNHEY and CDR2 SMNVEV (reference sequence). The CDR3 spans 13 residues. Deletions cut 7 bases from V and 1 base from J, with 10 bases between. The CDR3 nucleotides are TGTGCCAGCAAAGGCCTAGGCCAAGAGACCCAGTACTTC. Protein: CASKGLGQETQYF.

CDR3 sequence reads: CASSLGGRLFF. For the CDR3, the DNA is TGCGCCAGCAGCTTGGGGGGTAGACTGTTTTTT. The chain joins TRBV5-1 to TRBJ1-4, with D unresolved. Trimming stripped 0 bases from V and 13 bases from J, with 7 bases between. The CDR3 is 11 residues long. Germline V gene lookup returns CDR1 SGHRS and CDR2 YFSETQ.

J is TRBJ2-7 and V is TRBV30, with D perhaps matching TRBD1 (6 bases). The CDR3 covers 12 residues. The ends were cut back, 1 base at V and 5 bases at J, with 9 bases in the middle. Germline V gives CDR1 GTSNPN, CDR2 SVGIG (reference sequence). This CDR3 is CAWSARTDEQYF. DNA for the CDR3: TGTGCCTGGAGTGCCAGGACAGACGAGCAGTACTTC.

This clone was counted only a few times. V is TRBV14 and J is TRBJ1-4; 7 bases agree with TRBD1. Germline assignment: CDR1 SGHDN and CDR2 FVKESK. The CDR3 totals 14 residues. J gave up 8 bases and V 1 base, and 4 bases lay outside the gene matches. In DNA form, the CDR3 reads TGTGCCAGCAGCCAAGCAGGGGGGGACGAAAAACTGTTTTTT. Translating gives CASSQAGGDEKLFF. Filled out from reference TRBV14 and TRBJ1-4, the complete variable domain reads EAGVTQFPSHSVIEKGQTVTLRCDPISGHDNLYWYRRVMGKEIKFLLHFVKESKQDESGMPNNRFLAERTGGTYSTLKVQPAELEDSGVYFCASSQAGGDEKLFFGSGTQLSVL.

The chain employs TRBV4-2 and TRBJ2-3, with TRBD2 identical over 8 bases. V was clipped by 1 base and J by 3 bases; unmatched bases: 6. Per germline, CDR1 LGHNA and CDR2 YNFKEQ. The CDR3 is 16 residues long. The CDR3 loop is CASSQGEASGTDTQYF. For the CDR3, the DNA is TGTGCCAGCAGCCAAGGAGAGGCTAGCGGGACAGATACGCAGTATTTT.

The chain uses TRBV30 and TRBJ1-3; no reliable D call. Trimming cost V 0 bases and J 2 bases, with 8 bases left between them. There are 14 residues in the CDR3. Germline-derived CDR1 and CDR2 are GTSNPN and SVGIG (reference sequence). CDR3: CAWSVIQPGNTIYF. Here the CDR3 DNA reads TGTGCCTGGAGTGTAATACAGCCTGGAAACACCATATATTTT.

In this sample, this clone turned up once. The chain employs TRBV27 and TRBJ2-7; TRBD1 might be the D (6 bases). The V gene lost 0 bases and the J gene lost 0 bases, with 12 bases spanning the gap. Germline V gives CDR1 MNHEY, CDR2 SMNVEV (reference sequence). This CDR3 contains 16 residues. CDR3 coding DNA: TGTGCCAGCAGTTTATCCCGGGACACTTTCTCCTACGAGCAGTACGTC. Translated, it gives CASSLSRDTFSYEQYV.

V and J are TRBV30 and TRBJ1-2; D not certain. The germline CDR1 and CDR2 sequences are GTSNPN and SVGIG (reference sequence). This CDR3 spans 13 amino acids. Trimming cost V 3 bases and J 7 bases, with 15 bases left between them. The CDR3 sequence: CAWRPLGSGGYTF. The CDR3 DNA is TGTGCCTGGAGGCCGCTGGGGTCGGGTGGCTACACCTTC.

The chain couples TRBV30 to TRBJ2-5; maybe TRBD1 (6 bases). Germline V gene data show CDR1 as GTSNPN and CDR2 as SVGIG (reference sequence). V shed 2 bases and J shed 2 bases, with 12 bases lying between them. This CDR3 contains 14 residues. This CDR3 reads CAWSKDSLQETQYF. The CDR3 region has the DNA TGTGCCTGGAGTAAGGACAGCCTACAAGAGACCCAGTACTTC.

The V call is TRBV9, the J call TRBJ2-7; weak D call: TRBD1 (5 bases). Germline values: CDR1 SGDLS, CDR2 YYNGEE. Trimming removed 4 bases at V and 4 bases at J, with 15 bases between. There are 14 residues in the CDR3. In DNA, the CDR3 is TGTGCCAGCAGCCCTCCCGGACAAGTTTACGAGCAGTACTTC. It codes for CASSPPGQVYEQYF.

The V gene is TRBV2, the J gene TRBJ2-1; D is ambiguous. This CDR3 comprises 13 residues. CDR1 SNHLY and CDR2 FYNNEI come from the germline V gene. V was cut by 8 bases and J by 8 bases, with 16 bases left in between. CDR3 amino acids: CASRPRLEYEQFF. The CDR3 region has the DNA TGTGCCAGCCGGCCGCGTCTGGAGTATGAGCAGTTCTTC.